These T cell receptor beta chains were read from a single sample in a study of naive and memory T cell subsets. Using its own MiXCR run on the UMI-ligation and nested PCR reads, TCRdb lists one record per CDR3 protein. The table includes under 150,000 distinct CDR3 sequences, approximately 18% detected once. Sequencing was carried out using naive CD8+ T cells from blood. The receptors stem from a human donor in good health. The CDR3 runs from the conserved cysteine through the conserved F or W. A D gene is named only where the DNA matches it firmly. Clone size is given for some rows only: seen once, a few or many times, or a class if the clone is expanded.

cdr3_aa	cdr3_nt	j_call	clone_size	d_call	v_call
CASNLGGVNEQFF	TGTGCCAGCAACCTTGGGGGGGTTAATGAGCAGTTCTTC	TRBJ2-1	.	TRBD2	TRBV28
CASSYSKAEWDGYTF	TGTGCCAGCAGTTACTCGAAGGCGGAGTGGGACGGCTACACCTTC	TRBJ1-2	.	.	TRBV6-2/TRBV6-3
CSATELAQYNEQFF	TGCAGTGCTACGGAACTAGCCCAGTACAATGAGCAGTTCTTC	TRBJ2-1	few	.	TRBV20-1
CASSSDRNTGELFF	TGTGCCAGCAGTTCGGACAGAAACACCGGGGAGCTGTTTTTT	TRBJ2-2	few	.	TRBV28
CASSTRGLGETQYF	TGTGCCAGCAGCACCAGGGGGCTAGGAGAGACCCAGTACTTC	TRBJ2-5	.	.	TRBV21-1
CASSEQGYSNSPLHF	TGTGCCAGCTCTGAGCAGGGATATTCGAATTCACCCCTCCACTTT	TRBJ1-6	.	.	TRBV25-1
CASSQGLSGRPDTQYF	TGCGCCAGCAGCCAAGGGTTAAGCGGGAGGCCAGATACGCAGTATTTT	TRBJ2-3	few	TRBD2	TRBV4-1
CASSIDPGGTEAFF	TGTGCCAGTAGTATAGACCCGGGAGGGACTGAAGCTTTCTTT	TRBJ1-1	.	.	TRBV19
CASGRTGLNEQFF	TGTGCCAGCGGCCGGACAGGGCTCAATGAGCAGTTCTTC	TRBJ2-1	.	TRBD1	TRBV9
CATLGEETQYF	TGTGCCACCTTAGGGGAAGAGACCCAGTACTTC	TRBJ2-5	.	.	TRBV15
CASSLRQAPPYEQYF	TGTGCCAGCAGTCTACGACAGGCACCCCCCTACGAGCAGTACTTC	TRBJ2-7	.	.	TRBV27
CASSQDGSGLAPYNEQFF	TGTGCCAGCAGCCAAGATGGGTCTGGACTAGCCCCCTACAATGAGCAGTTCTTC	TRBJ2-1	few	TRBD2	TRBV3-1
CASSSPGRAQETQYF	TGTGCCAGCAGTTCCCCCGGGAGGGCTCAAGAGACCCAGTACTTC	TRBJ2-5	few	TRBD2	TRBV12-3/TRBV12-4
CASSNPLAGGPDEQFF	TGTGCCAGCAGCAACCCCTTAGCGGGAGGGCCGGATGAGCAGTTCTTC	TRBJ2-1	once	TRBD2	TRBV11-2
CASSLDQASSYNEQFF	TGCGCCAGCAGCTTGGACCAAGCCTCCTCCTACAATGAGCAGTTCTTC	TRBJ2-1	few	.	TRBV5-1
CASSQEVSGQGGQFF	TGTGCCAGCAGCCAAGAAGTATCGGGGCAGGGAGGGCAGTTCTTC	TRBJ2-1	.	.	TRBV3-1
CASKFGAGGGEQYF	TGTGCCAGCAAGTTCGGCGCGGGAGGTGGTGAGCAGTACTTC	TRBJ2-7	few	TRBD2	TRBV27
CASSHPGQNNEQFF	TGTGCCAGCTCACACCCGGGACAGAACAATGAGCAGTTCTTC	TRBJ2-1	few	TRBD1	TRBV18
CASSLVAPTGYNEQFF	TGTGCCAGCAGTTTAGTGGCCCCTACGGGCTACAATGAGCAGTTCTTC	TRBJ2-1	.	.	TRBV27
CASSHNRGAITNTEAFF	TGCGCCAGCAGCCATAACAGAGGGGCGATAACAAACACTGAAGCTTTCTTT	TRBJ1-1	.	.	TRBV4-1
CASSLPGSGEYEQYF	TGTGCCAGCAGTCTCCCTGGGTCAGGGGAGTACGAGCAGTACTTC	TRBJ2-7	many	.	TRBV28
CASSVVDLAHYLHNEQFF	TGTGCCAGCAGCGTAGTTGACCTAGCGCATTACCTTCACAATGAGCAGTTCTTC	TRBJ2-1	few	.	TRBV9
CASSELGGDRLQPQHF	TGTGCCAGCAGTGAACTCGGGGGGGACAGGCTTCAGCCCCAGCATTTT	TRBJ1-5	few	TRBD1	TRBV2
CASRQDPYEQYF	TGCGCCAGCAGACAGGATCCCTACGAGCAGTACTTC	TRBJ2-7	.	.	TRBV5-1
CASSERLAGETQYF	TGTGCCAGCAGTGAACGACTAGCCGGGGAGACCCAGTACTTC	TRBJ2-5	.	TRBD2	TRBV28
CASSYGDRGEQFF	TGTGCCAGCAGTTACGGGGACAGGGGTGAGCAGTTCTTC	TRBJ2-1	many	TRBD1	TRBV28
CAWSGRDGTNYGYTF	TGTGCCTGGAGTGGCAGGGACGGAACTAACTATGGCTACACCTTC	TRBJ1-2	.	.	TRBV30
CASSQMGLDNEQFF	TGTGCCAGCAGCCAAATGGGTCTCGACAATGAGCAGTTCTTC	TRBJ2-1	few	.	TRBV3-1
CSGETGTGGEPNYGYTF	TGCAGCGGGGAGACCGGGACGGGAGGTGAACCTAACTATGGCTACACCTTC	TRBJ1-2	.	.	TRBV29-1
CSVGSTGELFF	TGCAGCGTTGGTAGCACCGGGGAGCTGTTTTTT	TRBJ2-2	.	.	TRBV29-1
CASSLGVETYEQYF	TGTGCCAGCAGCTTAGGAGTGGAGACATACGAGCAGTACTTC	TRBJ2-7	few	.	TRBV7-2
CASSQYRDTAKETQYF	TGTGCCAGCAGCCAGTACCGGGACACGGCGAAAGAGACCCAGTACTTC	TRBJ2-5	few	.	TRBV14
CSAPSGDSYNEQFF	TGCAGTGCTCCTAGCGGGGATTCCTACAATGAGCAGTTCTTC	TRBJ2-1	.	TRBD2	TRBV20-1
CASSYSLDEQFF	TGTGCCAGCAGTTACTCGCTAGATGAGCAGTTCTTC	TRBJ2-1	.	.	TRBV6-5
CASSLRLLNTGELFF	TGTGCCAGCAGTTTAAGGCTGCTCAACACCGGGGAGCTGTTTTTT	TRBJ2-2	.	.	TRBV28
CASSRGQGFTEAFF	TGTGCCAGCAGCCGAGGACAGGGTTTTACTGAAGCTTTCTTT	TRBJ1-1	.	TRBD1	TRBV6-5
CASSPWGGEQDEQYF	TGTGCCAGCAGCCCCTGGGGGGGCGAACAGGACGAGCAGTACTTC	TRBJ2-7	.	.	TRBV6-5
CATSTGSAYEQYF	TGTGCCACCAGCACCGGCAGCGCCTACGAGCAGTACTTC	TRBJ2-7	few	.	TRBV15
CSVEAGRTNTGELFF	TGCAGCGTCGAAGCGGGCAGGACGAACACCGGGGAGCTGTTTTTT	TRBJ2-2	.	.	TRBV29-1
CASSLDGQGFSSNQPQHF	TGTGCCAGCAGCTTGGATGGGCAGGGTTTCTCTAGCAATCAGCCCCAGCATTTT	TRBJ1-5	.	.	TRBV5-6
CASSKGGDRNTEAFF	TGTGCCAGCAGCAAAGGGGGGGACAGGAACACTGAAGCTTTCTTT	TRBJ1-1	.	TRBD1	TRBV13
CASRGGLTKVGGYGYTF	TGTGCCAGCAGGGGGGGACTAACCAAAGTCGGCGGCTATGGCTACACCTTC	TRBJ1-2	few	.	TRBV2
CASSLGSGDGNTIYF	TGCGCCAGCAGCTTGGGATCGGGAGACGGAAACACCATATATTTT	TRBJ1-3	.	.	TRBV5-1
CASSLSQTPGQRISGANVLTF	TGCGCCAGCAGCTTGTCCCAAACGCCGGGACAGCGGATCTCTGGGGCCAACGTCCTGACTTTC	TRBJ2-6	.	TRBD1	TRBV5-1
CASRDGTDTQYF	TGTGCCAGCAGGGACGGTACAGATACGCAGTATTTT	TRBJ2-3	few	.	TRBV2
CSVGGGNEKLFF	TGCAGCGTTGGAGGGGGGAATGAAAAACTGTTTTTT	TRBJ1-4	.	.	TRBV29-1
CASSLGAVYEQYF	TGTGCCAGCAGCTTAGGGGCGGTCTACGAGCAGTACTTC	TRBJ2-7	once	.	TRBV7-9
CASRGLAEKTYEQYF	TGTGCCAGCAGGGGACTAGCGGAAAAAACCTACGAGCAGTACTTC	TRBJ2-7	.	TRBD2	TRBV9
CASSFLPTNEKLFF	TGCGCCAGCAGCTTTCTTCCAACTAATGAAAAACTGTTTTTT	TRBJ1-4	few	.	TRBV5-1
CSVWGLSNSYEQYF	TGCAGCGTTTGGGGACTCTCAAACTCCTACGAGCAGTACTTC	TRBJ2-7	.	.	TRBV29-1
CARGLDGQETQYF	TGTGCCAGGGGCCTCGATGGCCAAGAGACCCAGTACTTC	TRBJ2-5	.	.	TRBV28